The present T cell receptor beta chain was sequenced within a study of T cell changes during pregnancy in multiple sclerosis. V was clipped by 0 bases and J by 3 bases, with 4 bases between them. This CDR3 contains 13 residues. Germline values: CDR1 SGDLS, CDR2 YYNGEE. TCRdb keeps only in-frame clones here, not all; method: immunoSEQ multiplex PCR. Here the sample spans about 42,000 clones, 84% being singletons. Here the sequenced sample was CD4+ T cells from peripheral blood mononuclear cells, taken before pregnancy. The chain couples TRBV9 to TRBJ2-1; D unresolved. The TCR originated in a female donor with multiple sclerosis, enrolled in a pregnancy study. The CDR3 DNA reads TGTGCCAGCAGCGTAGCGAGCTACAATGAGCAGTTCTTC. This gives the protein CASSVASYNEQFF.